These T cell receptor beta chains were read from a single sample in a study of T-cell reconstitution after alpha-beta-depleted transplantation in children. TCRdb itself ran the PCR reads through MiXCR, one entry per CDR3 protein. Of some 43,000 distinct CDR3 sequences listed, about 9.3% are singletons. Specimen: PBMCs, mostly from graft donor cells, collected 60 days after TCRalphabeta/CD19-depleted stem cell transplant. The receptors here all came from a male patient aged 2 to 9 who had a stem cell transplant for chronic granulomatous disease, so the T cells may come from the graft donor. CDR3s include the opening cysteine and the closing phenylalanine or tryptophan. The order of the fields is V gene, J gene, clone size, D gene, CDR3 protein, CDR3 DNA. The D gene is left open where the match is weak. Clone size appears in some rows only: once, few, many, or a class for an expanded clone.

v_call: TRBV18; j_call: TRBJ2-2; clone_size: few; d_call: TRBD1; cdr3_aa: CASSLTGTGANTGELFF; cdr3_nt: TGTGCCAGCTCACTAACCGGGACAGGAGCGAACACCGGGGAGCTGTTTTTT
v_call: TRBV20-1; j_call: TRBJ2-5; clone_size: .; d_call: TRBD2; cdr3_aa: CSASPLAGVGETQYF; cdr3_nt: TGCAGTGCTAGCCCCCTAGCGGGAGTGGGAGAGACCCAGTACTTC
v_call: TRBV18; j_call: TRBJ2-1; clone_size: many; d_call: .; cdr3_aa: CASPRAGFSYNEQFF; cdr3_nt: TGTGCCAGCCCGCGGGCGGGATTTTCCTACAATGAGCAGTTCTTC
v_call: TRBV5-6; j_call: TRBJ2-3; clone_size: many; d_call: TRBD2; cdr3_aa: CATQAGLAAYTDTQYF; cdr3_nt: TGTGCCACTCAAGCGGGACTAGCGGCCTACACAGATACGCAGTATTTT
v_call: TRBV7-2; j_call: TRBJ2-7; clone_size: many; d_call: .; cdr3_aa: CASRFRVEVNYEQYF; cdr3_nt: TGTGCCAGCAGATTTCGCGTAGAAGTTAACTACGAGCAGTACTTC
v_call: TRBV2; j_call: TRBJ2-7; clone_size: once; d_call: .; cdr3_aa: CASSGPPLEPYEQYF; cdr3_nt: TGTGCCAGCAGCGGGCCCCCATTGGAACCGTACGAGCAGTACTTC
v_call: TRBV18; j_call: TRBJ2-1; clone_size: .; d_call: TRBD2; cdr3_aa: CASSPLQTSGKNNEQFF; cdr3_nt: TGTGCCAGCTCACCACTGCAGACTAGCGGGAAAAACAATGAGCAGTTCTTC
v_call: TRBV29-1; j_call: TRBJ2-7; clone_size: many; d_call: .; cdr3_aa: CSVGNSYEQYF; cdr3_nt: TGCAGCGTTGGTAACTCCTACGAGCAGTACTTC
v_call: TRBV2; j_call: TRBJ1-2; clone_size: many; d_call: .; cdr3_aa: CASSESPRYGYTF; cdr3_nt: TGTGCCAGCAGTGAATCCCCACGCTATGGCTACACCTTC
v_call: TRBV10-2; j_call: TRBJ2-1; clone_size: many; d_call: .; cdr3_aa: CASSEIGRGSSNEQFF; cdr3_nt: TGCGCCAGCAGTGAGATTGGTAGAGGGTCCAGCAATGAGCAGTTCTTC
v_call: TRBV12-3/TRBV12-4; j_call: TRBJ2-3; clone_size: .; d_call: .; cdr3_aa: CASSLGQYSTDTQYF; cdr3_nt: TGTGCCAGCAGTTTAGGTCAGTACAGCACAGATACGCAGTATTTT
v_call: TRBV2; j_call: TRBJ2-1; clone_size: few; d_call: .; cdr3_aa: CASTGVKYYEQFF; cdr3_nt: TGTGCCAGCACCGGGGTAAAGTATTATGAGCAGTTCTTC
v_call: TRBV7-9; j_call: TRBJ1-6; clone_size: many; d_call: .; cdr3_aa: CASSRTGSMNSPLHF; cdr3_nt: TGTGCCAGCAGCCGGACGGGGTCGATGAATTCACCCCTCCACTTT
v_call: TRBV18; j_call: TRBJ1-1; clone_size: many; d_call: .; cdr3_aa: CASSPLDNTEAFF; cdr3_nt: TGTGCCAGCTCACCACTTGACAACACTGAAGCTTTCTTT
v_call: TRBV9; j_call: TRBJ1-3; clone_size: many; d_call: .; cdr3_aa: CASRKGNTIYF; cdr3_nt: TGTGCCAGCCGAAAAGGAAACACCATATATTTT
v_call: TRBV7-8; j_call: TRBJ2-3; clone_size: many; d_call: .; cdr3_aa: CASRGPGLALPDTQYF; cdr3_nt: TGTGCCAGCAGGGGACCAGGACTCGCCCTCCCAGATACGCAGTATTTT
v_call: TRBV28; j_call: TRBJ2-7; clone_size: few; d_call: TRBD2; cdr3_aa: CATRGAGGGYEQYF; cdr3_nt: TGTGCCACCCGGGGAGCGGGAGGAGGGTACGAGCAGTACTTC
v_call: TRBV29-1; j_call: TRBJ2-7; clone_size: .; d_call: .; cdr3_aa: CSAVGGHRGRWREGYEQYF; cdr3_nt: TGCAGCGCTGTAGGGGGTCACAGGGGGCGATGGCGGGAGGGCTACGAGCAGTACTTC
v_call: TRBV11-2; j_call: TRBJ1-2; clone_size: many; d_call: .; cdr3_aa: CASSLGQDGYYGYTF; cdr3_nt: TGTGCCAGCAGCTTAGGTCAGGACGGGTACTATGGCTACACCTTC
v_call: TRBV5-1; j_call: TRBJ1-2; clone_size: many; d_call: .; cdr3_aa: CASSLDTFNYGYTF; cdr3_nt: TGCGCCAGCAGCTTGGATACCTTCAACTATGGCTACACCTTC
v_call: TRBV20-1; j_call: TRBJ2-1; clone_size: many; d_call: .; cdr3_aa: CSARGAHLYEQFF; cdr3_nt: TGCAGTGCTAGAGGTGCGCACCTTTATGAGCAGTTCTTC
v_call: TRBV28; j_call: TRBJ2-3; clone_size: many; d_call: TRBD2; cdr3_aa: CASSVVGLAYSTDTQYF; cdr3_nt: TGTGCCAGCAGTGTCGTCGGACTAGCGTACAGCACAGATACGCAGTATTTT
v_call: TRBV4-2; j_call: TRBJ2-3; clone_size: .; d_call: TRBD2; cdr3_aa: CASSQDAGVLEGTDTQYF; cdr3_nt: TGTGCCAGCAGCCAAGATGCGGGAGTGCTGGAAGGCACAGATACGCAGTATTTT
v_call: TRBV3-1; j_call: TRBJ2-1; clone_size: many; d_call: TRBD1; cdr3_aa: CASSRFRQGYNEQFF; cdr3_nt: TGTGCCAGCAGCCGATTTCGACAGGGTTACAATGAGCAGTTCTTC
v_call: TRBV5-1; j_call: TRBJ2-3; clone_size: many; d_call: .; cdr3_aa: CASSLDKTSADTQYF; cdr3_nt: TGCGCCAGCAGCTTGGATAAAACATCGGCAGATACGCAGTATTTT
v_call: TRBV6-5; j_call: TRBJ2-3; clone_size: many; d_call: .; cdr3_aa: CASSYLGITDTQYF; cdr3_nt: TGTGCCAGCAGTTACCTGGGAATCACAGATACGCAGTATTTT
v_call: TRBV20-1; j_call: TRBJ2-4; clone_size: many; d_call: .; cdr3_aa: CSAGSILAKNIQYF; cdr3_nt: TGCAGTGCCGGAAGCATCCTAGCCAAAAACATTCAGTACTTC
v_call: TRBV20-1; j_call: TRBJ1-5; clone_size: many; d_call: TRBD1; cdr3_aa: CSARRTGSNQPQHF; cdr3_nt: TGCAGTGCTAGACGGACAGGGAGCAATCAGCCCCAGCATTTT
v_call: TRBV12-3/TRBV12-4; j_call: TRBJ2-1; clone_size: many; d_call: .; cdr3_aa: CASSLALTRNSHNEQFF; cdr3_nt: TGTGCCAGCAGTTTAGCGCTGACCAGAAACTCTCACAATGAGCAGTTCTTC
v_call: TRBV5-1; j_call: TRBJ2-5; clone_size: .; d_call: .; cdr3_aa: CASSFGPQETQYF; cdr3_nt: TGCGCCAGCAGCTTTGGGCCCCAAGAGACCCAGTACTTC
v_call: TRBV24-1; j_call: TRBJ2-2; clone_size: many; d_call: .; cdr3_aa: CATSPGNTGELFF; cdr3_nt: TGTGCCACCTCACCAGGGAACACCGGGGAGCTGTTTTTT
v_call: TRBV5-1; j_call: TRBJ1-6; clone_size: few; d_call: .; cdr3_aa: CASSPEGRPNSPLHF; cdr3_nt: TGCGCCAGCAGCCCGGAGGGACGGCCTAATTCACCCCTCCACTTT
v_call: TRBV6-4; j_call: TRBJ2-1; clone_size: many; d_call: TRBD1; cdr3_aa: CASSDGTEGRAGSSYNEQFF; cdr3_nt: TGTGCCAGCAGTGACGGGACAGAGGGGCGTGCGGGCAGCTCCTACAATGAGCAGTTCTTC
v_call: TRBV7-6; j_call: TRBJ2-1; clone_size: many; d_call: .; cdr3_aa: CASRTGRAPNNEQFF; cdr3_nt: TGTGCCAGCAGAACAGGGCGTGCTCCTAACAATGAGCAGTTCTTC
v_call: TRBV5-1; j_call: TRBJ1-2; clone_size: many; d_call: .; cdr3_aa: CASRGVGYYGYTF; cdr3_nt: TGCGCCAGTCGGGGCGTCGGGTACTATGGCTACACCTTC
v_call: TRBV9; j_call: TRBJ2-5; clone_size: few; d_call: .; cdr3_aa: CASSVVASDLLGETQYF; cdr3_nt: TGTGCCAGCAGCGTAGTGGCCTCCGACCTCCTCGGGGAGACCCAGTACTTC
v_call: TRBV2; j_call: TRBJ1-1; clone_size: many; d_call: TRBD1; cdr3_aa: CASREGQGAFRAFF; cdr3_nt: TGTGCCAGCAGGGAGGGACAGGGGGCGTTCCGAGCTTTCTTT
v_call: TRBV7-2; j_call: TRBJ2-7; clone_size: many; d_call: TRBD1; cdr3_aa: CASSLDRGLYEQYF; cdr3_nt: TGTGCCAGCAGCTTGGACAGGGGGCTCTACGAGCAGTACTTC
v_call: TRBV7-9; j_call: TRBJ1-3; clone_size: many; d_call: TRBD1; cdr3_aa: CASSSGDSSGNTIYF; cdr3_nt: TGTGCCAGCAGCTCCGGGGACAGCTCTGGAAACACCATATATTTT
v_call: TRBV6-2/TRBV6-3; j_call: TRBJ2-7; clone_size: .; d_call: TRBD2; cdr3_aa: CASSLRTSGRGGLYEQYF; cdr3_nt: TGTGCCAGCAGTTTACGGACTAGCGGGAGAGGAGGGCTTTACGAGCAGTACTTC
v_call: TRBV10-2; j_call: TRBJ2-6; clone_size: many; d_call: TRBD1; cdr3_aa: CASPFQGAPGANVLTF; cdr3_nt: TGCGCCAGCCCATTTCAGGGGGCGCCTGGGGCCAACGTCCTGACTTTC
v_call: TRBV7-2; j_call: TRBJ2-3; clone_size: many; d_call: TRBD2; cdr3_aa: CASSNLGTSGKADTQYF; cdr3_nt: TGTGCCAGCAGCAACCTCGGGACTAGCGGGAAAGCAGATACGCAGTATTTT
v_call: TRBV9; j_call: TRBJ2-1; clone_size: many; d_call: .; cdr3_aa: CASSGGSLSYNEQFF; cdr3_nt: TGTGCCAGTTCCGGGGGAAGCCTATCATACAATGAGCAGTTCTTC
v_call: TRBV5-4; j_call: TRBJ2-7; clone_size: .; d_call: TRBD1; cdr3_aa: CASSLVAGGEQYF; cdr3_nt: TGTGCCAGCAGCTTGGTGGCAGGGGGCGAGCAGTACTTC
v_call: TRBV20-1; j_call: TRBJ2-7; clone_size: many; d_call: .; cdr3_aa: CSAREPAQGYEQYF; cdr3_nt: TGCAGTGCTAGAGAACCCGCGCAGGGTTACGAGCAGTACTTC